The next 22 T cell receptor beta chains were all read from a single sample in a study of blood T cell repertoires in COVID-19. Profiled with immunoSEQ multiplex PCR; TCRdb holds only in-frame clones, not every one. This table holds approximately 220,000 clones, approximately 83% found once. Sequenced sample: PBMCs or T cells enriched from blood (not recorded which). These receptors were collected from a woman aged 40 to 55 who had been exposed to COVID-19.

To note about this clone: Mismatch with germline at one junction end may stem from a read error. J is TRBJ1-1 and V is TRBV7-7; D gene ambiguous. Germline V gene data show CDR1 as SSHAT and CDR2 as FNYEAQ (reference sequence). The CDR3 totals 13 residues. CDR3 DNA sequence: TGTGCTAGCAGCTTAAGCGAGAACACTGAAGCTTTCTTT. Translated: CASSLSENTEAFF.

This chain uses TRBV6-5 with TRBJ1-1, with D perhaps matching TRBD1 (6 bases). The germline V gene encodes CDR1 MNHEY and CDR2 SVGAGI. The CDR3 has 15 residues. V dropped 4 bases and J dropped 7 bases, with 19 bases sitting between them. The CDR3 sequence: CASSSFGGARGEAFF. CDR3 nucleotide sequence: TGTGCCAGCAGTTCCTTTGGGGGGGCTCGAGGTGAAGCTTTCTTT.

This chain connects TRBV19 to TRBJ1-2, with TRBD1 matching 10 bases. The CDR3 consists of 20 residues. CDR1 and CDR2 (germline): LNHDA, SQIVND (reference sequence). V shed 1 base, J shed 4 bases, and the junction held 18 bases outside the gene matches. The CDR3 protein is CASSIGLRGTGVPGGYGYTF. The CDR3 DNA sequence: TGTGCCAGTAGTATAGGGTTGCGCGGGACAGGGGTCCCGGGAGGCTATGGCTACACCTTC.

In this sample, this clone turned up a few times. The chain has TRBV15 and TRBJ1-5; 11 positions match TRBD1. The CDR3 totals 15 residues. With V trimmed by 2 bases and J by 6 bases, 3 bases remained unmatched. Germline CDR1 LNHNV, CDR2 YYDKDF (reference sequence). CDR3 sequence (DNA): TGTGCCACCAGCAGACCCGGGACAGGGGGTCAGCCCCAGCATTTT. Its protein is CATSRPGTGGQPQHF.

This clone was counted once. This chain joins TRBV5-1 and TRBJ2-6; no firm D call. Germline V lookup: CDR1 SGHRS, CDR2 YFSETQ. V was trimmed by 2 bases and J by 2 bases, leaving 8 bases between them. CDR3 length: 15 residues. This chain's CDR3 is CASSFGKAGANVLTF. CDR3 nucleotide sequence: TGCGCCAGCAGCTTTGGCAAAGCTGGGGCCAACGTCCTGACTTTC.

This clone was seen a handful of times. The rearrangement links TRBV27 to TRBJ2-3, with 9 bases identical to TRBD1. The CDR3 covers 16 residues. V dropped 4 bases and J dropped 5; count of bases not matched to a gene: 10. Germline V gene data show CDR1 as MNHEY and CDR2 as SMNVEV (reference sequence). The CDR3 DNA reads TGTGCCAGCAGTTCTCCCCGGACAGGGGTTGTAGATACGCAGTATTTT. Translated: CASSSPRTGVVDTQYF.

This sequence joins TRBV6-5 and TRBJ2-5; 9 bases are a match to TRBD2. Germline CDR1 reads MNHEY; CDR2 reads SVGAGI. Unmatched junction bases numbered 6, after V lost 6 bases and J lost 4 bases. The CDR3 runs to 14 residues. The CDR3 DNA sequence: TGTGCCAGCAGACTCTTGACTAGCGGAGAGACCCAGTACTTC. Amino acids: CASRLLTSGETQYF.

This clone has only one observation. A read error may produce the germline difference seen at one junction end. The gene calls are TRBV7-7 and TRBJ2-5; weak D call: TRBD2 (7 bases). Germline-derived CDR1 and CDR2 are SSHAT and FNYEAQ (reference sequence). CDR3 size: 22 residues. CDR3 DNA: TGTGCTAGCAGCTATAACCCCTCCCAGGGGTGGGGGGGGCCGAATCTAGGAGAGACCCAGTACTTC. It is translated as CASSYNPSQGWGGPNLGETQYF.

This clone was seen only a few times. Written as DNA, the CDR3 is TGTGCCAGTAGTATTCCGCTAGCGGGGACCTACGAGCAGTACTTC. Translating gives CASSIPLAGTYEQYF. The J gene is TRBJ2-7, the V gene TRBV19; 9 nucleotides align to TRBD2. CDR3 length equals 15 residues. Germline trimming cut 3 bases from V and 2 bases from J; bases unmatched to any gene: 5. Germline CDR1 LNHDA, CDR2 SQIVND (reference sequence).

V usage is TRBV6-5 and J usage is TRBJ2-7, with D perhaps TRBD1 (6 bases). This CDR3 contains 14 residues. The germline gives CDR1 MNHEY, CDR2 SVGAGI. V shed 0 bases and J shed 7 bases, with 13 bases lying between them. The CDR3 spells CASSYSMAGDEQYF. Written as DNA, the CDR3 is TGTGCCAGCAGTTACTCGATGGCAGGGGATGAGCAGTACTTC.

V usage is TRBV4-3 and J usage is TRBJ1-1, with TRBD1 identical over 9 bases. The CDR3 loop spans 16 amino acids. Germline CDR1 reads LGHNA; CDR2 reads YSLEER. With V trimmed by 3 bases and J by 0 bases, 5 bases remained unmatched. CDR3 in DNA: TGCGCCAGCAGCCAGTACAGGGGGCCCATGAACACTGAAGCTTTCTTT. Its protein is CASSQYRGPMNTEAFF.

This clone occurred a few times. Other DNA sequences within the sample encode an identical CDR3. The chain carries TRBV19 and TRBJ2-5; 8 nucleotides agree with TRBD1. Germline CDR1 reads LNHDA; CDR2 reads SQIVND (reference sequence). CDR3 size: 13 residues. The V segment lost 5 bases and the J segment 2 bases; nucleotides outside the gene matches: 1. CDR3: CASSQGAQETQYF. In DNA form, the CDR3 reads TGTGCCAGTAGTCAGGGGGCACAAGAGACCCAGTACTTC.

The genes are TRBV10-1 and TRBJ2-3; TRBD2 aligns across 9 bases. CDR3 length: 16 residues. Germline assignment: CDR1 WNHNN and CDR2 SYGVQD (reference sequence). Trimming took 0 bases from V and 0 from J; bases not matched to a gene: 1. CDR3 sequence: CASSESTSGSTDTQYF. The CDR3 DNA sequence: TGCGCCAGCAGTGAGTCGACTAGCGGAAGCACAGATACGCAGTATTTT.

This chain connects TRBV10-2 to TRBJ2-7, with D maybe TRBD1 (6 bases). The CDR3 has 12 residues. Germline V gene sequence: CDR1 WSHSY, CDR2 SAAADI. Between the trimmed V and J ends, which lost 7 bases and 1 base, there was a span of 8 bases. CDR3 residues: CASMDSSYEQYF. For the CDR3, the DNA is TGCGCCAGCATGGACAGTTCCTACGAGCAGTACTTC.

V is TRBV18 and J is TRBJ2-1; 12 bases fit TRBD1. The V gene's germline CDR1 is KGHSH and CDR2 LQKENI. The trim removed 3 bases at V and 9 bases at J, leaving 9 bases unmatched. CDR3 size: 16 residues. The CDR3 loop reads CASSPLGTGGLGEQFF. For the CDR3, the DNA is TGTGCCAGCTCACCGCTAGGGACAGGGGGCCTTGGTGAGCAGTTCTTC.

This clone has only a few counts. The CDR3 DNA follows: TGTGCCAGCAGCCCGGGGTCGGACAGAACCCATGGCTACACCTTC. Translating it yields CASSPGSDRTHGYTF. This rearrangement joins TRBV6-5 to TRBJ1-2; D is possibly TRBD1 (6 bases). Trimming took off 6 bases at V and 6 bases at J, with 20 bases between the two ends. In germline, CDR1 is MNHEY, CDR2 SVGAGI. The CDR3 runs 15 residues.

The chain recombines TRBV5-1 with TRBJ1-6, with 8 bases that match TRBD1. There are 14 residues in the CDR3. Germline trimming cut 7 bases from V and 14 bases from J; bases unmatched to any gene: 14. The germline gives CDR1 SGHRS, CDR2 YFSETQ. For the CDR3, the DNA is TGCGCCAGCGGTTCTGGGACAGGCTCAAGGGCCCTCCACTTT. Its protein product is CASGSGTGSRALHF.

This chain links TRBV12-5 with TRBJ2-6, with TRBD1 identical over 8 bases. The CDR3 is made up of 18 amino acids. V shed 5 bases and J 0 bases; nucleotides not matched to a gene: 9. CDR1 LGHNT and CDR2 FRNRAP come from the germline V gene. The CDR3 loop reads CASGTPGTGYSGANVLTF. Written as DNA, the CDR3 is TGTGCTAGTGGTACGCCCGGGACAGGCTACTCTGGGGCCAACGTCCTGACTTTC.

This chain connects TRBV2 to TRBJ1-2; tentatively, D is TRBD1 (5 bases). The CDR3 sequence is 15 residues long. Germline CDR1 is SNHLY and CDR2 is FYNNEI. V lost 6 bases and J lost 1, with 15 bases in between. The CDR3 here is CASRERQNLNYGYTF. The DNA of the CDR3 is TGTGCCAGCAGGGAAAGACAGAACCTTAACTATGGCTACACCTTC.

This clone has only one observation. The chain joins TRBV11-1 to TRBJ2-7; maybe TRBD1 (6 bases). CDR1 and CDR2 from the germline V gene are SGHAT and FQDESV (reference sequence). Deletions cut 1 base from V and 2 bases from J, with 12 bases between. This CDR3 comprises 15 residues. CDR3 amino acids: CASSLEAAGAYEQYF. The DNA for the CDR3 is TGTGCCAGCAGCTTAGAGGCGGCAGGGGCCTACGAGCAGTACTTC. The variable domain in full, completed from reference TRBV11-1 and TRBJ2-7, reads EAEVAQSPRYKITEKSQAVAFWCDPISGHATLYWYRQILGQGPELLVQFQDESVVDDSQLPKDRFSAERLKGVDSTLKIQPAELGDSAMYLCASSLEAAGAYEQYFGPGTRLTVT.

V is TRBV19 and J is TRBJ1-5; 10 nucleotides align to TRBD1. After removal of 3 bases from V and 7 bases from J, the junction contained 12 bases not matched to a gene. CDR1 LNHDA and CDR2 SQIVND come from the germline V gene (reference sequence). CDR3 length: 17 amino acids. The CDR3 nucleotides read TGTGCCAGTAGTATGATGGGGACAGGGGTTGGGTTGCAGCCCCAGCATTTT. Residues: CASSMMGTGVGLQPQHF.

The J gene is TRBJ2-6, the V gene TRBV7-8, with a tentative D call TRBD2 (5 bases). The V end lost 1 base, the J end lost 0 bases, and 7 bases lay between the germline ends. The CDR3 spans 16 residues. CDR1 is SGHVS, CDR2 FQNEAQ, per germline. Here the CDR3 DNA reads TGTGCCAGCAGCTTAGTGGGGAGCTCTGGGGCCAACGTCCTGACTTTC. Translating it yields CASSLVGSSGANVLTF.